Given below is one T cell receptor (beta chain) in context. Molecular barcoding with unique molecular identifiers was used for the TCRbeta library. Via MiXCR, TCRdb re-called the PCR reads, giving one row per CDR3 protein. The repertoire includes over 200,000 distinct CDR3 sequences, around 9.5% of them detected once, and 6.2% sits in the top ten. The record originates from a study of T-cell reconstitution after alpha-beta-depleted transplantation in children. In germline, CDR1 is LNHDA, CDR2 SQIVND (reference sequence). The length of the CDR3 is 14 residues. Trimming removed 5 bases from V and 5 bases from J; junction bases left unmatched: 9.

This clonotype was sampled from a human donor who donated a stem cell graft to a child with acute lymphoblastic leukemia. The genes are TRBV19 and TRBJ2-7; 7 bases fit TRBD2. Sequences were derived from PBMCs from the stem cell graft donor, sampled from the stem cell graft. The CDR3 DNA is TGTGCCAGTAGTCCTCAAGCGGGGACCGACGAGCAGTACTTC. Its protein product is CASSPQAGTDEQYF.